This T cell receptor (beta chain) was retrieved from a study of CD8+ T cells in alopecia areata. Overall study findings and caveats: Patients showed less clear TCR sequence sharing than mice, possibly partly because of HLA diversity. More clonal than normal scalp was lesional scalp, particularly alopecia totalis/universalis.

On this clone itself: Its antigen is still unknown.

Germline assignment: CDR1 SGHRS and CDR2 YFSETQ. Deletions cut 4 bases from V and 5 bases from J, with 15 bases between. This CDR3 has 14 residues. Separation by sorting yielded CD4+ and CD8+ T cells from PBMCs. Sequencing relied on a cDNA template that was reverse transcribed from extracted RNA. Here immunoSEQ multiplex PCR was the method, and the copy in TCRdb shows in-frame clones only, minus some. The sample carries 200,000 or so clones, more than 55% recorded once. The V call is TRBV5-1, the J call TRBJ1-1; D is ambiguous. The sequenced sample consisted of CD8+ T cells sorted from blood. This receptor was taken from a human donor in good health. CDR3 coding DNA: TGCGCCAGCAGCCCTAACCGGTTTACGACTGAAGCTTTCTTT. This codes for CASSPNRFTTEAFF.